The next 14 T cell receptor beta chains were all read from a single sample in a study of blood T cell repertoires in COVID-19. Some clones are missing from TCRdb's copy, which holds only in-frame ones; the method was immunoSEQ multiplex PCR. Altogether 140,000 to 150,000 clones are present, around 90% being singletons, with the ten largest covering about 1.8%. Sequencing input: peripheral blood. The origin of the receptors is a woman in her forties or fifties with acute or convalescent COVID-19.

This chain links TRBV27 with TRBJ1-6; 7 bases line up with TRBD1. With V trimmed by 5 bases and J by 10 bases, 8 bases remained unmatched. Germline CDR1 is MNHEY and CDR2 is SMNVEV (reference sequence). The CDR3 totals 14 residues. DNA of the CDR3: TGTGCCAGCAGTACCGACAGGGCTAAATCACCCCTCCACTTT. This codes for CASSTDRAKSPLHF.

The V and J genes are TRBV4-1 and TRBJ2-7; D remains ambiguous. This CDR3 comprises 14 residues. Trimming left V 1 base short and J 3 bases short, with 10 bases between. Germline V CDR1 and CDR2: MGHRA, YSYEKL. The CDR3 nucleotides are TGCGCCAGCAGCCAAGGAGAAAGCTTCTACGAGCAGTACTTC. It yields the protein CASSQGESFYEQYF.

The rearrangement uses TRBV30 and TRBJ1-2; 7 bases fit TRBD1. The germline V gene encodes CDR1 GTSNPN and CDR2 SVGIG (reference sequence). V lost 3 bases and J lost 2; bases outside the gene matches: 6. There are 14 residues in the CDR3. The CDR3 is CAWRGQPPNYGYTF. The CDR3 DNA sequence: TGTGCCTGGAGGGGACAGCCCCCGAACTATGGCTACACCTTC.

The CDR3 DNA sequence: TGTGCCAGCAGCTTAGTTAGAGTTAGTTATGGCTACACCTTC. Its translation: CASSLVRVSYGYTF. The rearrangement joins TRBV7-8 to TRBJ1-2; D is undetermined. The CDR3 consists of 14 residues. V lost 1 base, J lost 5 bases, and 11 bases lay in between. Looked up from germline, CDR1 is SGHVS and CDR2 is FQNEAQ.

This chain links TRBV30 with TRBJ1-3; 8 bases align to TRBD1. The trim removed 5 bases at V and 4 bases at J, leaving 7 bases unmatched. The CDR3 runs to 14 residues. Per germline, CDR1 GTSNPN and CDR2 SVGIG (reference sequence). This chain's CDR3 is CAWGRDRGGNTIYF. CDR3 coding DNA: TGTGCCTGGGGCCGAGACAGGGGAGGAAACACCATATATTTT.

CDR3 DNA sequence: TGTGCCTGGAGTGTCAGCGGGGCCGTCACAGATACGCAGTATTTT. Translating it yields CAWSVSGAVTDTQYF. The chain uses TRBV30 and TRBJ2-3; 7 bases are shared with TRBD2. The CDR3 totals 15 residues. Per germline, CDR1 GTSNPN and CDR2 SVGIG (reference sequence). J lost 2 bases, V lost 0 bases, and 5 bases had no gene match.

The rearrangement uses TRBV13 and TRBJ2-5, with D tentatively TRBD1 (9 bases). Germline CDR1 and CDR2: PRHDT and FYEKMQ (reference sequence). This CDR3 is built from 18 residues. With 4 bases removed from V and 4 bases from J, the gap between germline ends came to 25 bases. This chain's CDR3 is CASSSTTGGDRVGETQYF. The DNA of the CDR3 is TGTGCCAGCAGCTCTACCACCGGGGGGGACAGGGTGGGAGAGACCCAGTACTTC.

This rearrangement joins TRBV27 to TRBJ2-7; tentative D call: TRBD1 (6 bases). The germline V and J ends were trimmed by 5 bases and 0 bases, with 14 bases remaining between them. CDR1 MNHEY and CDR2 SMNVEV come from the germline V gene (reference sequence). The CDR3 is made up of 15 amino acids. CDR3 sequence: CASSRGQTTSYEQYF. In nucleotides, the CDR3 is TGTGCCAGCAGTAGGGGACAAACGACCTCCTACGAGCAGTACTTC.

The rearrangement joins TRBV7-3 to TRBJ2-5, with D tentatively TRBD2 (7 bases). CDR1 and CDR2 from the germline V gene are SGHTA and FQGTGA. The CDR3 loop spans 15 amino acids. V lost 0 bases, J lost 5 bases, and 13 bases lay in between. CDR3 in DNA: TGTGCCAGCAGCTTAACCGCGGGGGCCTTGGAGACCCAGTACTTC. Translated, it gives CASSLTAGALETQYF.

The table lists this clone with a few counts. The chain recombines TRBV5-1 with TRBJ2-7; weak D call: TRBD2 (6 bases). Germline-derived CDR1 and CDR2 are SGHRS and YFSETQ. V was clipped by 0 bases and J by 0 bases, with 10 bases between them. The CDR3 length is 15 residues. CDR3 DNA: TGCGCCAGCAGCTTGGGGCTAGCGCTCTCCTACGAGCAGTACTTC. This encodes CASSLGLALSYEQYF.

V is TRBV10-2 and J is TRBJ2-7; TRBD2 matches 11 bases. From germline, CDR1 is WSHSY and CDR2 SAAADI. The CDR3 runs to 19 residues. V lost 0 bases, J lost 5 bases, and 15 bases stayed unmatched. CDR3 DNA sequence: TGCGCCAGCAGTGAGTCCCTAGCGGGAGGACTCCCGCTAGCCGACGAGCAGTACTTC. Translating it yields CASSESLAGGLPLADEQYF.

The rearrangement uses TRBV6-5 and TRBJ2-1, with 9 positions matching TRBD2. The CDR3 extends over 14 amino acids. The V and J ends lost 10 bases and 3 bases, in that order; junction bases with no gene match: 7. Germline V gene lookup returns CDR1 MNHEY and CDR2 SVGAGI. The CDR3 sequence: CAISQRGDYNEQFF. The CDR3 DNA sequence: TGTGCCATCTCCCAGCGGGGGGACTACAATGAGCAGTTCTTC.

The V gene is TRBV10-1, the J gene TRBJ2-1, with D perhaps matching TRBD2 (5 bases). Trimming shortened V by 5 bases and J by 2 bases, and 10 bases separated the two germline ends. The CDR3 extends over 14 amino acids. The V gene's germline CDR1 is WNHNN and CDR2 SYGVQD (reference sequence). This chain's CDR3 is CASSKTGTYNEQFF. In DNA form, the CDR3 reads TGCGCCAGCAGTAAAACCGGGACCTACAATGAGCAGTTCTTC.

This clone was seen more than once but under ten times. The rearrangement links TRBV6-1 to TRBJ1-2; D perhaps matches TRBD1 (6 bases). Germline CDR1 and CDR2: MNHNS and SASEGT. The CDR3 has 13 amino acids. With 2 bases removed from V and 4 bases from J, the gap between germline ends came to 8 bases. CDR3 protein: CASSEQGIYGYTF. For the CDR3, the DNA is TGTGCCAGCAGTGAACAGGGGATCTATGGCTACACCTTC.